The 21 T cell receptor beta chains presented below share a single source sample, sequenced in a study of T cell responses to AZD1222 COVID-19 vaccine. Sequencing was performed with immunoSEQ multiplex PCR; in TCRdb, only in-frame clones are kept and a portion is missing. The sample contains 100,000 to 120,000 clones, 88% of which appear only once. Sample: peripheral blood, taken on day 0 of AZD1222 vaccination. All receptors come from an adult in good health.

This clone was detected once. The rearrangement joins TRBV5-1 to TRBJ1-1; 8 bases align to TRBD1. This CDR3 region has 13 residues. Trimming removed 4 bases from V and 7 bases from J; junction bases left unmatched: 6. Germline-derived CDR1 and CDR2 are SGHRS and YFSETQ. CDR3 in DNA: TGCGCCAGCAGCCAGGGACAGGTGGGTGAAGCTTTCTTT. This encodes CASSQGQVGEAFF. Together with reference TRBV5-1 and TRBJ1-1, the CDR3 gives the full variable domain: KAGVTQTPRYLIKTRGQQVTLSCSPISGHRSVSWYQQTPGQGLQFLFEYFSETQRNKGNFPGRFSGRQFSNSRSEMNVSTLELGDSALYLCASSQGQVGEAFFGQGTRLTVV.

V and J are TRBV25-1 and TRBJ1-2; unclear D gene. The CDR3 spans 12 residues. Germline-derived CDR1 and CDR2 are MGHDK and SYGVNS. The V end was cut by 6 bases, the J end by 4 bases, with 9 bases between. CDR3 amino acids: CASRQDTYGYTF. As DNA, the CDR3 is TGTGCCAGCAGGCAGGATACCTATGGCTACACCTTC.

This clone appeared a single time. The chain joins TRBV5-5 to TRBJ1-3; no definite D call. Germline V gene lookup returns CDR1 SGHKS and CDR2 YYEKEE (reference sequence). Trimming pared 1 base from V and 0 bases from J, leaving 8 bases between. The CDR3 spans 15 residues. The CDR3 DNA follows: TGTGCCAGCAGCTTGTTTACAAGCTCTGGAAACACCATATATTTT. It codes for CASSLFTSSGNTIYF.

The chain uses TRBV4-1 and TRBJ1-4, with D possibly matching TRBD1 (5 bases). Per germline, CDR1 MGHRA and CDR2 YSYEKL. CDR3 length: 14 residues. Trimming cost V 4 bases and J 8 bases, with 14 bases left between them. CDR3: CASSRGAVREKLFF. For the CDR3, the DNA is TGCGCCAGCAGCCGAGGGGCAGTGCGCGAAAAACTGTTTTTT.

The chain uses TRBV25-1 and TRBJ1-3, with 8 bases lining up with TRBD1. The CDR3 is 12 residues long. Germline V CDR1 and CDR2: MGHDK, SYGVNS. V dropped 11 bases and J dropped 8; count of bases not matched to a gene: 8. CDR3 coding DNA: TGTGCCGTCCAGGGGGCGGGTGACACCATATATTTT. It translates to CAVQGAGDTIYF.

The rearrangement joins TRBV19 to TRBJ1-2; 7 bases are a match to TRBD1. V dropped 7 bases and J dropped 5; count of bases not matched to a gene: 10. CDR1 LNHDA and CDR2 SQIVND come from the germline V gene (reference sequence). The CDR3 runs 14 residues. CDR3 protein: CASMELGTAYGYTF. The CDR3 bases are TGTGCCAGTATGGAACTTGGGACAGCATATGGCTACACCTTC.

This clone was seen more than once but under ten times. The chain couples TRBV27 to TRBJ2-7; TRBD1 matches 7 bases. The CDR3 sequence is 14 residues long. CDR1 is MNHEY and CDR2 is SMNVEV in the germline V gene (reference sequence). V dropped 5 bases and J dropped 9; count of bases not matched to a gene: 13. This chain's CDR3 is CASSPGTEYGAQYF. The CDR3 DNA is TGTGCCAGCAGTCCAGGGACAGAGTACGGAGCGCAGTACTTC.

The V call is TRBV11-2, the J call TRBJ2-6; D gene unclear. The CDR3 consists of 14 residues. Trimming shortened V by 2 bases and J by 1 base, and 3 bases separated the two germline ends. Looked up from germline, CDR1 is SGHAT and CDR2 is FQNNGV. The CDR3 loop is CASSLLSGANVLTF. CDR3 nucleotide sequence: TGTGCCAGCAGCTTATTGTCTGGGGCCAACGTCCTGACTTTC.

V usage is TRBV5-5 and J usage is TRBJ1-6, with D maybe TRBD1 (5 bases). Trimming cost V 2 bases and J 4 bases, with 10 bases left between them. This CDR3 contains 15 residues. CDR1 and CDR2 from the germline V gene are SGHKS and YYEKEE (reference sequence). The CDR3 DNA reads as TGTGCCAGCAGCTTTGGGGCCCTTTATAATTCACCCCTCCACTTT. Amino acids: CASSFGALYNSPLHF.

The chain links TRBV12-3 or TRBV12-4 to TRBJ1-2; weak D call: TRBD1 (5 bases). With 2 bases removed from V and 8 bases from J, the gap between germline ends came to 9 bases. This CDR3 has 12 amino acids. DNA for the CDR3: TGTGCCAGCAGTTTATCGGGGCTCGGCTACACCTTC. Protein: CASSLSGLGYTF.

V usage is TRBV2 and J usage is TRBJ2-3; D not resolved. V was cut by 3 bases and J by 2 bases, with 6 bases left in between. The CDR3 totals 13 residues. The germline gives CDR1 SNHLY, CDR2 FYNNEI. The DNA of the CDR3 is TGTGCCAGCAGTGATGCGGTCACAGATACGCAGTATTTT. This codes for CASSDAVTDTQYF.

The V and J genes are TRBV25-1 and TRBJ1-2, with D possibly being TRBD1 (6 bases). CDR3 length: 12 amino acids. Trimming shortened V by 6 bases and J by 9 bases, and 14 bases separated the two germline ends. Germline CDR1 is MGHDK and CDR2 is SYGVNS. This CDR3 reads CASSLTTGSYTF. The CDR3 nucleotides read TGTGCCAGCAGCCTCACTACAGGGAGCTACACCTTC.

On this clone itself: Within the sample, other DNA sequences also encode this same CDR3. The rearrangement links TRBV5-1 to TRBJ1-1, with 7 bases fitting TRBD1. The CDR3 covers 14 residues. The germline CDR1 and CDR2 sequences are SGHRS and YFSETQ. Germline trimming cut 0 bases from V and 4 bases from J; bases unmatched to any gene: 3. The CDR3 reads CASSLDRGGTEAFF. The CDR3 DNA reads TGCGCCAGCAGCTTGGACAGGGGAGGCACTGAAGCTTTCTTT.

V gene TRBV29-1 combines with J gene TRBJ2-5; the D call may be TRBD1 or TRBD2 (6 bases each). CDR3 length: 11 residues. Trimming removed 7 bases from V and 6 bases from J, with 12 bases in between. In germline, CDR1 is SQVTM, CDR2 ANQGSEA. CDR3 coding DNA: TGCAGCGCGGGGGCTCGGAAGACCCAGTACTTC. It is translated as CSAGARKTQYF.

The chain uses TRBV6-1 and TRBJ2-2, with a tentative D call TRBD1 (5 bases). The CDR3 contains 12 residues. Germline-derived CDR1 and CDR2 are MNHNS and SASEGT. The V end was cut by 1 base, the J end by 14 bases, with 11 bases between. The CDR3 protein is CASSEEGKRLFF. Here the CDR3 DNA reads TGTGCCAGCAGTGAAGAGGGGAAACGACTGTTTTTT.

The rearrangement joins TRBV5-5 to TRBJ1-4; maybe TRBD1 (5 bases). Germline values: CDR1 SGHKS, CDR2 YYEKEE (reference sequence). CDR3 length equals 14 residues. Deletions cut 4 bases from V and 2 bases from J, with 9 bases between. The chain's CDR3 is CASSLDSTNEKLFF. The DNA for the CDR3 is TGTGCCAGCAGCCTAGACAGTACTAATGAAAAACTGTTTTTT.

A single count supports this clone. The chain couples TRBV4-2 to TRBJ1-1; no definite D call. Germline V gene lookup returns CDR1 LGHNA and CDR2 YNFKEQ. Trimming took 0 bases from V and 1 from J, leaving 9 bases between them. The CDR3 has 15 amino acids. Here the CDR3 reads CASSQDIVPNTEAFF. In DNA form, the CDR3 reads TGTGCCAGCAGCCAAGATATAGTCCCGAACACTGAAGCTTTCTTT.

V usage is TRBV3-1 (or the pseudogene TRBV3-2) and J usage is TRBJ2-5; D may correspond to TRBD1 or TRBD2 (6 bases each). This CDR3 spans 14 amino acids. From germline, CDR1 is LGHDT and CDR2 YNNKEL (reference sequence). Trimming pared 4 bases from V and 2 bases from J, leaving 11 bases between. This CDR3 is CASSLGGRQETQYF. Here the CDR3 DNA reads TGTGCCAGCAGCCTTGGGGGGCGGCAAGAGACCCAGTACTTC.

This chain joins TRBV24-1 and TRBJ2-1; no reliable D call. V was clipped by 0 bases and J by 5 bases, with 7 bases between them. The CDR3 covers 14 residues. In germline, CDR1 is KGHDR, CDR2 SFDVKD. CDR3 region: CATSDLRANNEQFF. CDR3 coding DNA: TGTGCCACCAGTGATTTGCGAGCAAACAATGAGCAGTTCTTC.

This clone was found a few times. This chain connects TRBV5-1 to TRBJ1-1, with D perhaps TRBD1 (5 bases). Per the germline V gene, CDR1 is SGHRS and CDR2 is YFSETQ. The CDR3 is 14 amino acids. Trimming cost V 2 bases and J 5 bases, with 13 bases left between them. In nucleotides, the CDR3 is TGCGCCAGCAGCTTTGGGCAGGGTCTTACTGAAGCTTTCTTT. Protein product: CASSFGQGLTEAFF.

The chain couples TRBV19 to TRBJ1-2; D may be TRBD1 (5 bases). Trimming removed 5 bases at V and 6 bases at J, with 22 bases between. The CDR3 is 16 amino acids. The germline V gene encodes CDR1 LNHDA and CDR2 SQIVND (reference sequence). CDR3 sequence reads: CASSLRDSRWIDGYTF. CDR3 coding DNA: TGTGCCAGTAGTCTCCGGGACTCCCGTTGGATCGATGGCTACACCTTC.